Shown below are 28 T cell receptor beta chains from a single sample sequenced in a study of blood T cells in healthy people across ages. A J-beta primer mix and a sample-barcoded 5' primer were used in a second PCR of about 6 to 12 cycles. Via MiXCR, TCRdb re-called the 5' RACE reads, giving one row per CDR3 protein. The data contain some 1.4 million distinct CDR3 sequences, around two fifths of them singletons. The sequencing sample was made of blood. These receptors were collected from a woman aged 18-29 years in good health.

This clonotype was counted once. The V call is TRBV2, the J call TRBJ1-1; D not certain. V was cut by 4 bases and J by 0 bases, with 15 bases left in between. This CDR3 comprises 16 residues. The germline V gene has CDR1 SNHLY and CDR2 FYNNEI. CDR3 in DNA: TGTGCCAGCAGTGGTGGTGCGGCAGCCATGAACACTGAAGCTTTCTTT. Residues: CASSGGAAAMNTEAFF.

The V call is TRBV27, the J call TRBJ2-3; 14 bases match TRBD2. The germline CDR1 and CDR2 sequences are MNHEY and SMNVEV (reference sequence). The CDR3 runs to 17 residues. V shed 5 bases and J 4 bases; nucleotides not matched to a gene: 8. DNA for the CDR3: TGTGCCAGCAGTCGGACTAGCGGGAGGTTGATTCCAGATACGCAGTATTTT. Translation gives CASSRTSGRLIPDTQYF.

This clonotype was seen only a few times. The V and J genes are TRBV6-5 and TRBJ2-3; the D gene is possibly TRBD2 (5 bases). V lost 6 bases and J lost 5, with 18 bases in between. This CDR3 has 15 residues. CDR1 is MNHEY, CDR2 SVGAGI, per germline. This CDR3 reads CASRPQVGVKDTQYF. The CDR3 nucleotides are TGTGCCAGCAGACCCCAGGTGGGAGTCAAAGATACGCAGTATTTT.

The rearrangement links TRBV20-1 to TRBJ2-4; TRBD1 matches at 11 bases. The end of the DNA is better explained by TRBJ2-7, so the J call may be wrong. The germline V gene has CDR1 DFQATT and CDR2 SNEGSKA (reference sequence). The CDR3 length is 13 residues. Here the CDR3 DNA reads TGCAGTCCCAGGACAGGGGGCTACTACGAGCAGTACTTC. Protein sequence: CSPRTGGYYEQYF.

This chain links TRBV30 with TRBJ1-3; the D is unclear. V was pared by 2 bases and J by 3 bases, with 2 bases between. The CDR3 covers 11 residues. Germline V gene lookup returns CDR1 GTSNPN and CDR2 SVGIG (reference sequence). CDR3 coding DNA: TGTGCCTGGAGTTTTGGAAACACCATATATTTT. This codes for CAWSFGNTIYF.

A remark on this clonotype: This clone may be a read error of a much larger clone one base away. The CDR3 DNA reads as TGTGTCATCAGTGGACAGGGTAGGACCCTCAGTCTCTACGAGCAGTACTTC. It specifies CVISGQGRTLSLYEQYF. The rearrangement uses TRBV10-3 and TRBJ2-7; 8 nucleotides agree with TRBD1. The CDR3 covers 17 residues. Germline values: CDR1 ENHRY, CDR2 SYGVKD.

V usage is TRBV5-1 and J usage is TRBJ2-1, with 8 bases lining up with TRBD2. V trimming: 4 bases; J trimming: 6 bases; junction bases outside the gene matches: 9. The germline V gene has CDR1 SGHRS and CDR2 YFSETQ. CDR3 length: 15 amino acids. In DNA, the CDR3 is TGCGCCAGCAGCGGGTCGGGAGGGCCCGGCAATGAGCAGTTCTTC. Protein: CASSGSGGPGNEQFF.

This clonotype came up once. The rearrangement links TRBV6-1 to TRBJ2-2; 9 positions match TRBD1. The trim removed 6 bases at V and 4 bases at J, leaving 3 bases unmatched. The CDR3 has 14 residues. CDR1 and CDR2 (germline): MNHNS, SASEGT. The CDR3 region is CASRDRGSTGELFF. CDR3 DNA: TGTGCCAGCAGGGACAGGGGTTCCACCGGGGAGCTGTTTTTT.

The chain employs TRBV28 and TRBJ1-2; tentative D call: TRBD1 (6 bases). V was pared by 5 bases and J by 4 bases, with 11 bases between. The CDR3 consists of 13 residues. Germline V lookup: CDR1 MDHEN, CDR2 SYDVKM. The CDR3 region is CASSPGTTYGYTF. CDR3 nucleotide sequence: TGTGCCAGCAGTCCCGGGACAACCTATGGCTACACCTTC.

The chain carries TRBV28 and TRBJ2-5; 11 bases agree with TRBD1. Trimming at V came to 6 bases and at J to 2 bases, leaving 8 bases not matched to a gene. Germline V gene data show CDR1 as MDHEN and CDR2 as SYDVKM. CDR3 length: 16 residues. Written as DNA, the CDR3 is TGTGCCAGCAGATATTCCGGGACAGGGGGGCAAGAGACCCAGTACTTC. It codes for CASRYSGTGGQETQYF.

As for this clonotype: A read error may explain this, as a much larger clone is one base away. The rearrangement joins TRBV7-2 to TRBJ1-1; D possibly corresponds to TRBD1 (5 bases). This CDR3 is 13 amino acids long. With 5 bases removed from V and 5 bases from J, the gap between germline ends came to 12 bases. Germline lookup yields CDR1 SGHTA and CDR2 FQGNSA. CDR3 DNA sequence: TGTGCCAGCAGCGTGCTGGGGCTAACTGAAGCTTTCTTT. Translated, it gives CASSVLGLTEAFF.

CDR3 bases: TGTGCCAGCAGTATGACAGCCTACGAGCAGTACTTC. Translating it yields CASSMTAYEQYF. This chain joins TRBV6-2 or TRBV6-3 and TRBJ2-7; D is possibly TRBD1 (5 bases). This CDR3 has 12 amino acids. Germline V gene data show CDR1 as MNHEY and CDR2 as SVGEGT. Trimming pared 5 bases from V and 2 bases from J, leaving 7 bases between.

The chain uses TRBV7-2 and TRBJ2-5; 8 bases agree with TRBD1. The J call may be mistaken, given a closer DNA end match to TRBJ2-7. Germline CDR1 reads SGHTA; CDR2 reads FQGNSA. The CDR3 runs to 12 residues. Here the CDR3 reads CAGDRGMDEQYF. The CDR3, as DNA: TGTGCCGGAGACAGGGGCATGGACGAGCAGTACTTC.

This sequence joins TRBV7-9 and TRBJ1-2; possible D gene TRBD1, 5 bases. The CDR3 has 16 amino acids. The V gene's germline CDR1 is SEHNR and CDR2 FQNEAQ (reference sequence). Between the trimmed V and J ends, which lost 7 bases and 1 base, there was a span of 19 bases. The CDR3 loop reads CASTHPTGRYNYGYTF. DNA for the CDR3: TGTGCCAGCACCCACCCCACAGGACGGTATAACTATGGCTACACCTTC. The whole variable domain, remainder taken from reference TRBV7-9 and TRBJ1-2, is DTGVSQNPRHKITKRGQNVTFRCDPISEHNRLYWYRQTLGQGPEFLTYFQNEAQLEKSRLLSDRFSAERPKGSFSTLEIQRTEQGDSAMYLCASTHPTGRYNYGYTFGSGTRLTVV.

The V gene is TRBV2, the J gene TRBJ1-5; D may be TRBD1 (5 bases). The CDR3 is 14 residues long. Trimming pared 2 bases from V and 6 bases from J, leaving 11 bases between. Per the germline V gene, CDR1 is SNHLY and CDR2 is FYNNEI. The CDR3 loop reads CASSEQAGRQPQHF. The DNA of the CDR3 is TGTGCCAGCAGTGAACAGGCGGGACGTCAGCCCCAGCATTTT.

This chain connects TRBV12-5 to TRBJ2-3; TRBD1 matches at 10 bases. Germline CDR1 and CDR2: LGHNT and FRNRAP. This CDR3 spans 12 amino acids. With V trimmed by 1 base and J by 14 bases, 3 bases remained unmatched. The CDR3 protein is CASGLAGTGVYF. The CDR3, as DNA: TGTGCTAGTGGTTTGGCCGGGACAGGGGTGTATTTT.

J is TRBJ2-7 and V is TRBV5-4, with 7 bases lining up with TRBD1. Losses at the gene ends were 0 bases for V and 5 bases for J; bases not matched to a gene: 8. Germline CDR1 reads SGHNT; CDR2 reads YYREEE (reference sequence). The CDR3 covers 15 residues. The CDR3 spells CASSLEGALYDEQYF. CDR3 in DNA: TGTGCCAGCAGCTTGGAGGGGGCGCTTTATGACGAGCAGTACTTC.

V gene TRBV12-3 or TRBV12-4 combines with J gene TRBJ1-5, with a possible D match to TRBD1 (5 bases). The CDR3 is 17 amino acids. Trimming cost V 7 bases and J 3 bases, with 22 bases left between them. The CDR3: CASTPRWGRGVNQPQHF. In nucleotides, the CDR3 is TGTGCCAGCACCCCTCGGTGGGGACGGGGGGTCAATCAGCCCCAGCATTTT.

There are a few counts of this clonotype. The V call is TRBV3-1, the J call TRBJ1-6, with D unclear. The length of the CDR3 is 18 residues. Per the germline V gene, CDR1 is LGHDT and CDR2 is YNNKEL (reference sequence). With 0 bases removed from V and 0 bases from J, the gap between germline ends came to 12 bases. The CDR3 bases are TGTGCCAGCAGCCAAGATCTATCGACGGTCTCCTATAATTCACCCCTCCACTTT. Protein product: CASSQDLSTVSYNSPLHF. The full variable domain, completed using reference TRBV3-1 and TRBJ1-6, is DTAVSQTPKYLVTQMGNDKSIKCEQNLGHDTMYWYKQDSKKFLKIMFSYNNKELIINETVPNRFSPKSPDKAHLNLHINSLELGDSAVYFCASSQDLSTVSYNSPLHFGNGTRLTVT.

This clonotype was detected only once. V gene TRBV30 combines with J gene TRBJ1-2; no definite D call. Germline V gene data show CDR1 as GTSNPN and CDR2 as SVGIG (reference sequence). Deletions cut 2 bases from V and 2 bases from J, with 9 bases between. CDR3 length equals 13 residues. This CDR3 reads CAWSTPNNYGYTF. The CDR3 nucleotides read TGTGCCTGGAGTACCCCTAACAACTATGGCTACACCTTC. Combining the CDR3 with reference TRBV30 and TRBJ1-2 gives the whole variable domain SQTIHQWPATLVQPVGSPLSLECTVEGTSNPNLYWYRQAAGRGLQLLFYSVGIGQISSEVPQNLSASRPQDRQFILSSKKLLLSDSGFYLCAWSTPNNYGYTFGSGTRLTVV.

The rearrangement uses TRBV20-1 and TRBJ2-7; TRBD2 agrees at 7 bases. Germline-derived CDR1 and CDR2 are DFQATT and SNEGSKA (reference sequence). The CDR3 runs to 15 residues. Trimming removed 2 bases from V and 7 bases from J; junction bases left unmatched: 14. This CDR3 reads CSARTAGKAGNEQYF. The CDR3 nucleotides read TGCAGTGCTAGAACAGCGGGAAAGGCAGGAAATGAGCAGTACTTC.

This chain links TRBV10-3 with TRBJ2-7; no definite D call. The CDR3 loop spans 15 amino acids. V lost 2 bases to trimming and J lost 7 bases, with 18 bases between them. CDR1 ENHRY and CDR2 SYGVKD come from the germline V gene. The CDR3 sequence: CAISEDPRPGNEQYF. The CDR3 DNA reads TGTGCCATCAGTGAGGATCCTCGCCCAGGCAATGAGCAGTACTTC.

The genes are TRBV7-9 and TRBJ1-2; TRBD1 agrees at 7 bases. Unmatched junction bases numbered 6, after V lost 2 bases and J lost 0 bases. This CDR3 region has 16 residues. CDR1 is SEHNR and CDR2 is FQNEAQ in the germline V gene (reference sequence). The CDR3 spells CASSLSGDSTNYGYTF. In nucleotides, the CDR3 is TGTGCCAGCAGCTTAAGCGGGGACAGCACTAACTATGGCTACACCTTC.

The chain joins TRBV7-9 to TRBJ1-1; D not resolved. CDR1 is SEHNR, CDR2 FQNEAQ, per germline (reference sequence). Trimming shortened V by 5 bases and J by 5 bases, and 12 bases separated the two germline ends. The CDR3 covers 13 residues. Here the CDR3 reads CASSIEGWTEAFF. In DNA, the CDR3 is TGTGCCAGCAGCATCGAAGGCTGGACTGAAGCTTTCTTT.

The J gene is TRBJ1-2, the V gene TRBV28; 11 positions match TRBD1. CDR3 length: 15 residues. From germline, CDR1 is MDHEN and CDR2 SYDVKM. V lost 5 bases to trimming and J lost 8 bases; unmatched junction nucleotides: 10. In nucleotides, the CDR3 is TGTGCCAGCAGTCCATCCGGGACAGGGGGTATAGGCTACACCTTC. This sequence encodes CASSPSGTGGIGYTF.

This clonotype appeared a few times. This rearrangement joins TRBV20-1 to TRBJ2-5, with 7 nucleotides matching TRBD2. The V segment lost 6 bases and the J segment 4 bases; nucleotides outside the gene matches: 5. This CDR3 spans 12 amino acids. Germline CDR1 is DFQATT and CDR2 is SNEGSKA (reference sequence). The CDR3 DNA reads TGCAGTGCGGTTTCGGGGGGAGAGACCCAGTACTTC. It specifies CSAVSGGETQYF.

The CDR3 nucleotides read TGTGCCAGCAGTACGCAATCCGGACTAGTTCGAGATACGCAGTATTTT. Translation: CASSTQSGLVRDTQYF. The rearrangement joins TRBV6-5 to TRBJ2-3, with 7 bases aligning to TRBD2. The V gene end was trimmed by 5 bases and the J gene end by 5 bases; junction bases not matched to a gene: 13. The CDR3 is 16 amino acids. The V gene's germline CDR1 is MNHEY and CDR2 SVGAGI.

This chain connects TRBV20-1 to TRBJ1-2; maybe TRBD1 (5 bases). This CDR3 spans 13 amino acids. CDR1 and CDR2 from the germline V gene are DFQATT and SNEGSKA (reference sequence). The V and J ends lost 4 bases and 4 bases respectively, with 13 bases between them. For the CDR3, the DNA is TGCAGTGCTATAGGGGTATCCGGCTATGGCTACACCTTC. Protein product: CSAIGVSGYGYTF.